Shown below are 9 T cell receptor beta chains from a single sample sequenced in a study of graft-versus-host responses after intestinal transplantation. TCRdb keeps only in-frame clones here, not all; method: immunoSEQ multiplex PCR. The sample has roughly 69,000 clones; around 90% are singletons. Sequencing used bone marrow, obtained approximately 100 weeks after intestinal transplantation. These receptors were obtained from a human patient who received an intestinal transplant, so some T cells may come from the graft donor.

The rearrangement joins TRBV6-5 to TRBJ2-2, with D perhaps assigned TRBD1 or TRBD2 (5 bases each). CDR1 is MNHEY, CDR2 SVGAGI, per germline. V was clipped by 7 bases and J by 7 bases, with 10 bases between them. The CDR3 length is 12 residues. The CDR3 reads CASISGHGELFF. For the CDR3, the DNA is TGTGCCAGCATATCGGGGCACGGGGAGCTGTTTTTT.

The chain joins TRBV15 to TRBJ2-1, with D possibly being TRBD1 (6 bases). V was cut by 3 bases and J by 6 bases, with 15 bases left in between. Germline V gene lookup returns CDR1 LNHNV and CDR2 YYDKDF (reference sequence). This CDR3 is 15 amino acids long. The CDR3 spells CATSSRDKLFNEQFF. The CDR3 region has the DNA TGTGCCACCAGCAGTCGGGACAAGCTGTTCAATGAGCAGTTCTTC.

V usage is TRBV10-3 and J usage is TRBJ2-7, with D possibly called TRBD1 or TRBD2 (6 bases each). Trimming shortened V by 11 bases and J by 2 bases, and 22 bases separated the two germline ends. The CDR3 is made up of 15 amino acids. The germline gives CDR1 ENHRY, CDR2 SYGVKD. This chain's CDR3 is CAVSLEGDRPYEQYF. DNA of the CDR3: TGTGCCGTTTCATTGGAGGGGGATCGGCCCTACGAGCAGTACTTC.

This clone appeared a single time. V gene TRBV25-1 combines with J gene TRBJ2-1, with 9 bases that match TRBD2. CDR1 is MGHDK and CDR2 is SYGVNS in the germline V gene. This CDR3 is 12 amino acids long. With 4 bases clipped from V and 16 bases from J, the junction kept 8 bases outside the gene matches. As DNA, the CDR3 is TGTGCCAGCAGTGGGGATAGCGGGAGACAATTCTTC. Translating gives CASSGDSGRQFF. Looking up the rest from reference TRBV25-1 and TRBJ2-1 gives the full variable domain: EADIYQTPRYLVIGTGKKITLECSQTMGHDKMYWYQQDPGMELHLIHYSYGVNSTEKGDLSSESTVSRIRTEHFPLTLESARPSHTSQYLCASSGDSGRQFFGPGTRLTVL.

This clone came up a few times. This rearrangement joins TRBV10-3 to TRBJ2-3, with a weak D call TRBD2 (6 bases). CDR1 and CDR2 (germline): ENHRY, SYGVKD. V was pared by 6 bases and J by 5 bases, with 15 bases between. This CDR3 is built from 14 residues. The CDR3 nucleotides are TGTGCCATCAGGGACGGGACTTTAGGAGATACGCAGTATTTT. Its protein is CAIRDGTLGDTQYF.

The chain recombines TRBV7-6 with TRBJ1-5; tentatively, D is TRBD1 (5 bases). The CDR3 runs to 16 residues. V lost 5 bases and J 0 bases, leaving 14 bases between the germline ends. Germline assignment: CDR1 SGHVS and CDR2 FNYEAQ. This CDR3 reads CASSPSYGGSNQPQHF. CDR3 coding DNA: TGTGCCAGCAGCCCGTCTTATGGGGGTAGCAATCAGCCCCAGCATTTT.

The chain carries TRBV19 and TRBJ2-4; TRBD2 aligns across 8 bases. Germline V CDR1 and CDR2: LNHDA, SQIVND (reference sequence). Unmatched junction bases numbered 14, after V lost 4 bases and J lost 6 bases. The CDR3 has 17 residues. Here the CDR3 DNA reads TGTGCCAGTAGTAAGCCCCGGGGCGGGGGGCTAGGAAACATTCAGTACTTC. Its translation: CASSKPRGGGLGNIQYF.

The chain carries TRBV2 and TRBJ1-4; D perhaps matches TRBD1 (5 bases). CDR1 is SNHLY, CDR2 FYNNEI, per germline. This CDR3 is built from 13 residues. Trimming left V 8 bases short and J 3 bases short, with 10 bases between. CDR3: CASSTDPNEKLFF. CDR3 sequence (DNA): TGTGCCAGCTCGACAGACCCTAATGAAAAACTGTTTTTT.

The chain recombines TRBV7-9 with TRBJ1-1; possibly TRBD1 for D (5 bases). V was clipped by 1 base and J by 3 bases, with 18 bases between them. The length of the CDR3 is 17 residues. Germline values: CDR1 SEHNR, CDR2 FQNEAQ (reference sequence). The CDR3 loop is CASSLGVGQGEDTEAFF. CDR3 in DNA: TGTGCCAGCAGCTTAGGGGTTGGGCAGGGAGAAGACACTGAAGCTTTCTTT.